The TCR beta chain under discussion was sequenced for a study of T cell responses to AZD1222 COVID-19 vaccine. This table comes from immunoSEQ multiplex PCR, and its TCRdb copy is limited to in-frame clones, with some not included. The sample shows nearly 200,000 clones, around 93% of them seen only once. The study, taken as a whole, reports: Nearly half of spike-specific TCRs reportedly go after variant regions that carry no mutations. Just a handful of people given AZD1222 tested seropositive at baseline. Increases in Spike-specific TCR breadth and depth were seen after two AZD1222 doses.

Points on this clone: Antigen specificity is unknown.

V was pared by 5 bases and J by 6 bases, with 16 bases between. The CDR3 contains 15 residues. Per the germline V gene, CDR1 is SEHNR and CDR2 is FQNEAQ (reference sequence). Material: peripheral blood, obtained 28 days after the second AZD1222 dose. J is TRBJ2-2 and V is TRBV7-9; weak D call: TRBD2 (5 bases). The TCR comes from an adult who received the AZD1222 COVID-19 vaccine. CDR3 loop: CASSPPALASGELFF. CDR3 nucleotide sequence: TGTGCCAGCAGCCCCCCCGCCCTAGCATCCGGGGAGCTGTTTTTT.